The 2 T cell receptor beta chains presented below share a single source sample, sequenced in a study of vaccination and CD4 T cells after COVID-19. Treatment indicated: approximately 10-day PBMC culture with coronavirus spike peptide pools or control peptides (ViraFEST assay). Sequence data for DNA of cultured CD4+ T cells were generated by the Oncomine TCR Beta short-read assay. Each CDR3 protein is one row after TCRdb ran MiXCR on the PCR reads. Among fewer than 25,000 distinct CDR3 sequences listed, around 48% were seen once. These receptors' antigens are unknown. The sample comprised CD4+ T cells from blood, cultured in vitro. The receptors originated from a human donor who had recovered from COVID-19.

This rearrangement joins TRBV5-1 to TRBJ1-1; D remains unclear. The CDR3 extends over 14 amino acids. Per the germline V gene, CDR1 is SGHRS and CDR2 is YFSETQ. V lost 4 bases to trimming and J lost 0 bases, with 10 bases between them. The CDR3 nucleotides are TGCGCCAGCAGCCTAACCCGGATGAACACTGAAGCTTTCTTT. Amino acids: CASSLTRMNTEAFF.

J is TRBJ2-5 and V is TRBV7-6, with D possibly matching TRBD1 (5 bases). The germline V gene has CDR1 SGHVS and CDR2 FNYEAQ. V shed 1 base and J shed 4 bases, with 10 bases lying between them. The CDR3 is 14 residues long. The CDR3 nucleotides read TGTGCCAGCAGCTTAGTAGGGGTAGGAGAGACCCAGTACTTC. This translates into CASSLVGVGETQYF.